The 17 T cell receptor beta chains listed next were all sequenced from one sample in a study of T-cell reconstitution after alpha-beta-depleted transplantation in children (dated by TCRdb to the mid-2010s). Receptors were amplified or captured by PCR. Sequencing was performed on an Illumina HiSeq 2500. Molecular barcoding was employed in the preparation of TCR libraries, with unique molecular identifiers being used to normalize TCRbeta repertoire quantification. TCRdb applied fastp at Q25 and MiXCR to the public reads, then kept only in-frame beta chains. Each entry merges the rows of one CDR3 protein and shows their most common DNA and genes. The sample yields hundreds of thousands of distinct CDR3 sequences; about 25% were counted once. The ten largest make up about 2.6% of the sample. This sample's treatment or condition label indicates: allogeneic hematopoietic cell transplantation with graft depleted of TCRalphabeta T cells and CD19 B cells.

Material: PBMCs, obtained before TCRalphabeta/CD19-depleted stem cell transplant. Receptors originate from a girl aged 2-10 years with Fanconi anemia, due to receive a stem cell transplant.

In its sample, this clonotype was seen many times. This sequence joins TRBV28 and TRBJ2-7; D unclear. Trimming shortened V by 10 bases and J by 4 bases, and 11 bases separated the two germline ends. The CDR3 extends over 11 amino acids. CDR1 MDHEN and CDR2 SYDVKM come from the germline V gene. Here the CDR3 DNA reads TGTGCCACCCGATCTGGGTACGAGCAGTACTTC. This encodes CATRSGYEQYF. Using reference TRBV28 and TRBJ2-7 for the parts outside the CDR3, the full variable domain is DVKVTQSSRYLVKRTGEKVFLECVQDMDHENMFWYRQDPGLGLRLIYFSYDVKMKEKGDIPEGYSVSREKKERFSLILESASTNQTSMYLCATRSGYEQYFGPGTRLTVT.

This rearrangement joins TRBV13 to TRBJ2-3; TRBD2 aligns across 14 bases. Germline values: CDR1 PRHDT, CDR2 FYEKMQ (reference sequence). Germline trimming cut 3 bases from V and 1 base from J; bases unmatched to any gene: 6. The length of the CDR3 is 18 residues. The CDR3 reads CASSFRLAGGLGTDTQYF. CDR3 nucleotides: TGTGCCAGCAGCTTTCGACTAGCGGGGGGGCTCGGCACAGATACGCAGTATTTT.

The chain joins TRBV29-1 to TRBJ1-1; possible D gene TRBD1, 5 bases. V lost 1 base and J lost 7, with 7 bases in between. The germline gives CDR1 SQVTM, CDR2 ANQGSEA. This CDR3 comprises 11 residues. For the CDR3, the DNA is TGCAGCGTTGAAGGAGGGGTTGAAGCTTTCTTT. This translates into CSVEGGVEAFF.

At least ten counts were recorded for this clonotype. The V and J genes are TRBV10-1 and TRBJ2-1; 12 nucleotides line up with TRBD2. Germline V CDR1 and CDR2: WNHNN, SYGVQD (reference sequence). The trim removed 3 bases at V and 3 bases at J, leaving 0 bases unmatched. The CDR3 is made up of 15 amino acids. The CDR3 is CASSELAGGYNEQFF. For the CDR3, the DNA is TGCGCCAGCAGTGAACTAGCGGGAGGCTACAATGAGCAGTTCTTC.

J is TRBJ2-1 and V is TRBV7-9, with 14 bases lining up with TRBD2. The CDR3 runs 16 residues. Germline V gene lookup returns CDR1 SEHNR and CDR2 FQNEAQ (reference sequence). The junction had 6 bases not matched to a gene; V was cut back by 3 bases and J by 8 bases. The CDR3 sequence: CASSFRLAGGPHEQFF. CDR3 nucleotide sequence: TGTGCCAGCAGCTTCCGACTAGCGGGAGGGCCCCATGAGCAGTTCTTC.

This clonotype was seen a handful of times. The chain uses TRBV28 and TRBJ1-5; 8 positions agree with TRBD1. The CDR3 runs to 17 residues. CDR1 and CDR2 from the germline V gene are MDHEN and SYDVKM. Trimming cost V 6 bases and J 6 bases; bases outside gene matches: 16. The CDR3 sequence: CASRLWQGATLSQPQHF. DNA of the CDR3: TGTGCCAGCAGGCTTTGGCAGGGGGCTACCTTGTCTCAGCCCCAGCATTTT.

This clonotype was found many times. V gene TRBV20-1 combines with J gene TRBJ2-1, with 10 positions matching TRBD2. The V segment lost 5 bases and the J segment 6 bases; nucleotides outside the gene matches: 10. Germline V lookup: CDR1 DFQATT, CDR2 SNEGSKA (reference sequence). The CDR3 runs 15 residues. CDR3 in DNA: TGCAGTGCTCGGATACTAGCGGGGCCGCGCAATGAGCAGTTCTTC. It translates to CSARILAGPRNEQFF.

This clonotype was observed many times. J is TRBJ2-7 and V is TRBV4-2; 7 bases align to TRBD2. The germline V gene encodes CDR1 LGHNA and CDR2 YNFKEQ. After removal of 0 bases from V and 6 bases from J, the junction contained 17 bases not matched to a gene. CDR3 length: 18 residues. This CDR3 is CASSQDPTLRGRELEQYF. CDR3 nucleotide sequence: TGTGCCAGCAGCCAAGATCCGACACTTCGAGGGCGGGAGCTCGAGCAGTACTTC.

This clonotype was seen repeatedly, ten times or more. CDR3: CSVDHSGVQETQYF. CDR3 nucleotide sequence: TGCAGCGTTGATCACTCAGGGGTCCAAGAGACCCAGTACTTC. J is TRBJ2-5 and V is TRBV29-1; a weak D match, TRBD1 (6 bases). V lost 3 bases to trimming and J lost 1 base, with 12 bases between them. Germline loops: CDR1 SQVTM, CDR2 ANQGSEA. The CDR3 has 14 residues.

This clonotype has at least ten counts. This rearrangement joins TRBV7-2 to TRBJ2-5, with TRBD2 identical over 14 bases. Germline assignment: CDR1 SGHTA and CDR2 FQGNSA. CDR3 length equals 17 residues. V dropped 3 bases and J dropped 2; count of bases not matched to a gene: 5. CDR3 loop: CASSFGLAGGYQETQYF. CDR3 DNA sequence: TGTGCCAGCAGCTTCGGACTAGCGGGAGGATATCAAGAGACCCAGTACTTC.

This clonotype was observed at least ten times. V is TRBV3-1 and J is TRBJ1-2; the match to TRBD1 covers 9 bases. The CDR3 sequence is 18 residues long. The V segment lost 1 base and the J segment 2 bases; nucleotides outside the gene matches: 11. Looked up from germline, CDR1 is LGHDT and CDR2 is YNNKEL (reference sequence). The CDR3 DNA is TGTGCCAGCAGCCAAGCCCAGGAGGGACAGGGCGTCAACTATGGCTACACCTTC. It yields the protein CASSQAQEGQGVNYGYTF.

The chain joins TRBV4-2 to TRBJ1-6, with D possibly TRBD1 on 6 matching bases. The germline V and J ends were trimmed by 6 bases and 5 bases, with 11 bases remaining between them. Germline loops: CDR1 LGHNA, CDR2 YNFKEQ. This CDR3 comprises 14 residues. The CDR3 nucleotides read TGTGCCAGCAGACCTAGACAGGATAATTCACCCCTCCACTTT. It translates to CASRPRQDNSPLHF.

This sequence joins TRBV29-1 and TRBJ2-1; 15 positions agree with TRBD2. The CDR3 extends over 15 amino acids. Germline V CDR1 and CDR2: SQVTM, ANQGSEA. Trimming took 7 bases from V and 6 from J; bases not matched to a gene: 7. This CDR3 reads CSGRTSGRVGNEQFF. The CDR3 DNA reads as TGCAGCGGTCGGACTAGCGGGAGGGTGGGCAATGAGCAGTTCTTC.

Details on this clonotype: This could be a read error, since a much larger clone is one nucleotide away. The CDR3 loop reads CASSSGTASYNEQFF. The CDR3 DNA reads as TGTGCCAGCAGCTCCGGGACAGCCTCCTACAATGAGCAGTTCTTC. V gene TRBV7-3 combines with J gene TRBJ2-1; 7 bases line up with TRBD1. V lost 4 bases and J lost 0; bases outside the gene matches: 3. Germline V CDR1 and CDR2: SGHTA, FQGTGA. CDR3 length: 15 amino acids.

This clonotype has more than one count but fewer than ten. V and J are TRBV9 and TRBJ2-7; 10 positions match TRBD1. Germline CDR1 and CDR2: SGDLS and YYNGEE. There are 15 residues in the CDR3. The V and J ends lost 3 bases and 7 bases, in that order; junction bases with no gene match: 10. The CDR3 region has the DNA TGTGCCAGCAGCGCATCCGGGACAGGGGCGAGGGAGCAGTACTTC. Its protein is CASSASGTGAREQYF.

The V and J genes are TRBV18 and TRBJ2-1; D unclear. The CDR3 contains 14 residues. The V end was cut by 3 bases, the J end by 1 base, with 7 bases between. Germline V gene sequence: CDR1 KGHSH, CDR2 LQKENI. CDR3 sequence (DNA): TGTGCCAGCTCACCCACTCGTTCCTACAATGAGCAGTTCTTC. It yields the protein CASSPTRSYNEQFF.

The gene calls are TRBV24-1 and TRBJ2-1; D not certain. Germline V gene lookup returns CDR1 KGHDR and CDR2 SFDVKD. The CDR3 covers 11 residues. Trimming took 4 bases from V and 5 from J, leaving 2 bases between them. CDR3 DNA: TGTGCCACCAGTGAAAACAATGAGCAGTTCTTC. Protein sequence: CATSENNEQFF.